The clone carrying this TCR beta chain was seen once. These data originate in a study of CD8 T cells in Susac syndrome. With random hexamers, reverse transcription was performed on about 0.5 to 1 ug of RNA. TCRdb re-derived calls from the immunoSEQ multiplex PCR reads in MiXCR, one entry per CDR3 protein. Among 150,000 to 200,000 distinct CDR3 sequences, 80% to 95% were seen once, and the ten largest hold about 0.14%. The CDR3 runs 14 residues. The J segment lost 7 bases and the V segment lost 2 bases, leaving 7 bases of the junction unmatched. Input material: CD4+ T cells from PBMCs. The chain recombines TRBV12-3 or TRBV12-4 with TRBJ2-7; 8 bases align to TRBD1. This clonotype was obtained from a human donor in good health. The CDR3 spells CASSLSQGAGEQYF. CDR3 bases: TGTGCCAGCAGTTTAAGTCAGGGGGCGGGAGAGCAGTACTTC.